The T cell receptor (beta chain) under discussion was sequenced for a study of blood T cell repertoires in COVID-19. Original processing methods: Quantification of nucleated cells was approximated via reference gene primer amplification. The data were produced by immunoSEQ multiplex PCR, yet TCRdb's version contains in-frame clones alone and is incomplete. The V and J calls and the clone size are those of that table, but D and trimming were determined from the DNA. There are 270,000 or so clones in the sample; 80% to 85% occur only once, and just under 3% lies in the top ten. The CDR3 length is 15 residues. Germline V gene lookup returns CDR1 SGHNT and CDR2 YYREEE (reference sequence). The V gene end was trimmed by 4 bases and the J gene end by 5 bases; junction bases not matched to a gene: 8.

Material for sequencing was peripheral blood. The sequence was obtained from a woman aged 55-70 years with active or convalescent COVID-19. This chain joins TRBV5-4 and TRBJ2-3; 9 bases are a match to TRBD1. The CDR3 spells CASSKLGQGEDTQYF. The CDR3 DNA reads TGTGCCAGCAGCAAGTTGGGACAGGGAGAAGATACGCAGTATTTT.